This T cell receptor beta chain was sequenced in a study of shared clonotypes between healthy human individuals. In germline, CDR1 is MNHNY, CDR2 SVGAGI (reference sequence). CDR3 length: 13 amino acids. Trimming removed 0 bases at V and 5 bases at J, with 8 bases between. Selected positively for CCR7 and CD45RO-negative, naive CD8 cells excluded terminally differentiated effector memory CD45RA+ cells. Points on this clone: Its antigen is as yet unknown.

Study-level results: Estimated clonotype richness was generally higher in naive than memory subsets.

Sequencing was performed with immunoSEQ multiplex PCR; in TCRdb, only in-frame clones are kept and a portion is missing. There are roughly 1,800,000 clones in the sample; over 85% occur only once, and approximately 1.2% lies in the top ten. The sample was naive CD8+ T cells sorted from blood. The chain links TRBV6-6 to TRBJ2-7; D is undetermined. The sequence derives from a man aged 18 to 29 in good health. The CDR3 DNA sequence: TGTGCCAGCAGTTACTCGGGCACCCACGAGCAGTACTTC. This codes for CASSYSGTHEQYF.